The next 14 T cell receptor beta chains were all read from a single sample in a study of T cells in women clearing cervical HPV infection. Sequenced by immunoSEQ multiplex PCR; TCRdb stores in-frame clones only, minus some. The table gives 25,000 to 30,000 clones; the top ten clones make up approximately 22% of it. The specimen was blood buffy coat. These receptors came from a woman between 18 and 75 years old with a cervical HPV16 infection that either progressed to CIN3+ or cleared (not recorded which).

As regards this clone: The read falls 3 residues short of the CDR3 end, and the missing part is taken from the germline J gene. This chain links TRBV5-1 with TRBJ2-7; D ambiguous. V lost 2 bases, J lost 3 bases, and 12 bases lay in between. Per germline, CDR1 SGHRS and CDR2 YFSETQ. The CDR3 is 14 amino acids. CDR3 DNA, as far as it was read: TGCGCCAGCAGCTTTGATCTAGATTACTACGAG. Translation: CASSFDLDYYE. The CDR3 reads in full as CASSFDLDYYEQYF.

Note on this clone: The read ends 3 residues before the CDR3 terminus; that terminus is restored from the germline J gene. The rearrangement links TRBV13 to TRBJ2-7, with 11 bases identical to TRBD2. Germline values: CDR1 PRHDT, CDR2 FYEKMQ (reference sequence). With 5 bases clipped from V and 4 bases from J, the junction kept 4 bases outside the gene matches. The CDR3 is made up of 14 amino acids. The CDR3 bases that were read are TGTGCCAGCAGCCCGGGACTAGCGGATTACGAG. Its protein is CASSPGLADYE. The full CDR3 protein is CASSPGLADYEQYF.

Comments on this clone: The CDR3 end falls 3 residues outside the read, so it is completed with the germline J gene. The chain recombines TRBV18 with TRBJ2-3; 11 positions agree with TRBD1. Germline CDR1 and CDR2: KGHSH and LQKENI. The CDR3 sequence is 15 residues long. The CDR3 loop reads CASSPGQGAWETQYF. The CDR3 bases that were read are TGTGCCAGCTCACCCGGACAGGGGGCATGGGAGACG.

About this clone: The read falls 3 residues short of the CDR3 end, and the missing part is taken from the germline J gene. The V gene is TRBV12-3 or TRBV12-4, the J gene TRBJ2-5; D may be TRBD2 (6 bases). Trimming cost V 1 base and J 5 bases, with 11 bases left between them. The length of the CDR3 is 14 residues. CDR3 sequence reads: CASSLGGGDETQYF. The sequenced CDR3 bases are TGTGCCAGCAGTTTAGGCGGCGGGGACGAGACC.

Details on this clone: The CDR3 end lies 3 residues beyond the end of the read and is filled in from the germline J gene. This chain connects TRBV20-1 to TRBJ1-2; possible D gene TRBD1, 6 bases. In germline, CDR1 is DFQATT, CDR2 SNEGSKA (reference sequence). There are 12 residues in the CDR3. The sequenced part of the CDR3 DNA is TGCAGTGCCCGTCAGGGGAGTTCGGGC. This translates into CSARQGSSG. The entire CDR3 protein reads CSARQGSSGYTF.

As to this clone: The read ends 3 residues shy of where the CDR3 ends; the end is completed using the germline J gene. This rearrangement joins TRBV18 to TRBJ1-3; D is ambiguous. Trimming left V 3 bases short and J 0 bases short, with 12 bases between. Germline-derived CDR1 and CDR2 are KGHSH and LQKENI. The CDR3 totals 16 residues. Partial CDR3 DNA: TGTGCCAGCTCACCGCGGGATGGGAGCTCTGGAAACACC. As protein: CASSPRDGSSGNT. The entire CDR3 is CASSPRDGSSGNTIYF.

Note on this clone: The read ends 3 residues shy of where the CDR3 ends; the end is completed using the germline J gene. The V and J genes are TRBV29-1 and TRBJ1-1, with TRBD1 matching 10 bases. V shed 7 bases, J shed 1 base, and the junction held 6 bases outside the gene matches. The germline V gene has CDR1 SQVTM and CDR2 ANQGSEA. The CDR3 covers 14 residues. CDR3 protein: CSALRQGANTEAFF. The CDR3 DNA, read in part, is TGCAGCGCCCTTAGACAGGGGGCGAACACTGAA.

As for this clone: The missing CDR3 end, 3 residues past where the read stops, is filled in from the germline J gene. This chain connects TRBV19 to TRBJ2-5, with TRBD2 identical over 7 bases. Germline-derived CDR1 and CDR2 are LNHDA and SQIVND (reference sequence). The length of the CDR3 is 14 residues. With 5 bases clipped from V and 5 bases from J, the junction kept 8 bases outside the gene matches. The CDR3 DNA, read in part, is TGTGCCAGTAGTTCCGGGATTAGCGGGGAGACC. Protein sequence: CASSSGISGET. The CDR3, in full, reads CASSSGISGETQYF. The full variable domain, in which reference TRBV19 and TRBJ2-5 provide the parts outside the CDR3, is DGGITQSPKYLFRKEGQNVTLSCEQNLNHDAMYWYRQDPGQGLRLIYYSQIVNDFQKGDIAEGYSVSREKKESFPLTVTSAQKNPTAFYLCASSSGISGETQYFGPGTRLLVL.

For this clone: One end of the junction does not line up with germline, which may come from a read error. Sequencing ends 3 residues short of the CDR3 end; the germline J gene provides the rest. This same CDR3 is encoded by further DNA sequences in the sample. This chain links TRBV2 with TRBJ1-3; tentative D call: TRBD1 (6 bases). From germline, CDR1 is SNHLY and CDR2 FYNNEI. The CDR3 consists of 13 residues. CDR3 DNA, as far as it was read: TGTGCCAGCAAAACAGGGTACGGAAACACT. This encodes CASKTGYGNT. The whole CDR3 protein reads CASKTGYGNTIYF.

Details on this clone: The sequence runs out 3 residues before the end of the CDR3; the remainder is reconstructed from the germline J gene. The chain employs TRBV20-1 and TRBJ2-3; 16 nucleotides align to TRBD2. The V and J ends lost 0 bases and 5 bases, in that order; junction bases with no gene match: 8. Germline CDR1 DFQATT, CDR2 SNEGSKA (reference sequence). CDR3 length equals 18 residues. CDR3 DNA (partial): TGCAGTGCTAGAGATCCCGGGACTAGCGGGAGGGCCGGAGATACG. This codes for CSARDPGTSGRAGDT. The complete CDR3 sequence is CSARDPGTSGRAGDTQYF.

The CDR3 DNA, read in part, is TGTGCCAGCAGCCAAAGGGTAGCGGGACACAATGAG. Translated: CASSQRVAGHNE. The whole CDR3 region reads CASSQRVAGHNEQFF. V usage is TRBV6-2 or TRBV6-3 and J usage is TRBJ2-1, with 8 positions matching TRBD2. Read coverage stops 3 residues before the CDR3 terminus; the germline J gene supplies the remainder. Germline values: CDR1 MNHEY, CDR2 SVGEGT. CDR3 size: 15 residues. Germline trimming cut 6 bases from V and 5 bases from J; bases unmatched to any gene: 9.

As regards this clone: The CDR3 end lies 3 residues beyond the end of the read and is filled in from the germline J gene. The chain recombines TRBV7-8 with TRBJ1-2, with a weak D call TRBD1 (6 bases). Germline CDR1 and CDR2: SGHVS and FQNEAQ. V dropped 5 bases and J dropped 3 bases, with 16 bases sitting between them. The CDR3 sequence is 15 residues long. The CDR3 sequence: CASSHGTFLHYGYTF. The DNA read from the CDR3 is TGTGCCAGCAGCCATGGGACATTCCTACACTATGGC.

As concerns this clone: The read gets to within 3 residues of the CDR3 end, and the germline J gene fills in the rest. V and J are TRBV7-9 and TRBJ2-5, with D perhaps TRBD1 (6 bases). Between the trimmed V and J ends, which lost 0 bases and 1 base, there was a span of 9 bases. Germline CDR1 reads SEHNR; CDR2 reads FQNEAQ (reference sequence). This CDR3 region has 15 residues. Here the CDR3 reads CASSLARQVQETQYF. The CDR3 DNA, read in part, is TGTGCCAGCAGCTTAGCCCGACAGGTCCAAGAGACC.

Points on this clone: The read ends 3 residues early relative to the CDR3; the germline J gene fills the gap. This chain uses TRBV20-1 with TRBJ1-4; TRBD1 is a possible D gene (6 bases). In germline, CDR1 is DFQATT, CDR2 SNEGSKA (reference sequence). The CDR3 extends over 15 amino acids. V was cut by 6 bases and J by 1 base, with 15 bases left in between. CDR3 DNA, as far as it was read: TGCAGTGCCCTGGACAGCAGGGGAACTAATGAAAAA. This gives the protein CSALDSRGTNEK. The whole CDR3 protein reads CSALDSRGTNEKLFF.